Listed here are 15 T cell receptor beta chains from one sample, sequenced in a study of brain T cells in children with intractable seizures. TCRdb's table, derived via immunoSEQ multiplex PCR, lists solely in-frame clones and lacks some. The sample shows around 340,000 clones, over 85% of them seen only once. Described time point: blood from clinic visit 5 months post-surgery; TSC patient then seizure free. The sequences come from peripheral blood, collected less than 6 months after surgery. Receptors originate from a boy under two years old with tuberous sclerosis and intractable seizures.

This CDR3 reads CASSESGRADTEAFF. The CDR3 DNA is TGTGCCAGCAGTGAGTCCGGGCGGGCGGACACTGAAGCTTTCTTT. This chain uses TRBV25-1 with TRBJ1-1; D remains unclear. The CDR3 spans 15 residues. Germline CDR1 is MGHDK and CDR2 is SYGVNS. Trimming pared 3 bases from V and 3 bases from J, leaving 14 bases between.

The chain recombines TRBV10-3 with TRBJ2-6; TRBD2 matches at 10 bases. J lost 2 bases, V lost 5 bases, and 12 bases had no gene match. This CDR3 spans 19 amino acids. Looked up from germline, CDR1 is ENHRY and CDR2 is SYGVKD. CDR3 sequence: CAISNERGGPPPGANVLTF. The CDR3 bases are TGTGCCATCAGTAACGAGCGGGGGGGGCCACCTCCTGGGGCCAACGTCCTGACTTTC.

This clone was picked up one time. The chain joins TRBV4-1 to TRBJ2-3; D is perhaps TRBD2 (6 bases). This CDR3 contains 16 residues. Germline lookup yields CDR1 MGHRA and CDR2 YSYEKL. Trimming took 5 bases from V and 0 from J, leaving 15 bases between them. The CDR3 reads CASSGRGGTSTDTQYF. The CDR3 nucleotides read TGCGCCAGCAGCGGGCGGGGTGGGACTAGCACAGATACGCAGTATTTT.

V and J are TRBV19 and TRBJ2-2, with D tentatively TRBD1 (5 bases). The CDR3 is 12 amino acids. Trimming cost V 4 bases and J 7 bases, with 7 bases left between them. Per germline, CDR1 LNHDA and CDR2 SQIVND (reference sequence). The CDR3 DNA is TGTGCCAGTAGTAAGGGGATCGGGGAGCTGTTTTTT. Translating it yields CASSKGIGELFF.

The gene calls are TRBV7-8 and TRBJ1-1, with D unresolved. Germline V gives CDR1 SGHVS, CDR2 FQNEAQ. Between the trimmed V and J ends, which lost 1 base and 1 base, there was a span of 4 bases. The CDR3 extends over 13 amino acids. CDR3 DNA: TGTGCCAGCAGCTTAGAGGAGAACACTGAAGCTTTCTTT. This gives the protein CASSLEENTEAFF.

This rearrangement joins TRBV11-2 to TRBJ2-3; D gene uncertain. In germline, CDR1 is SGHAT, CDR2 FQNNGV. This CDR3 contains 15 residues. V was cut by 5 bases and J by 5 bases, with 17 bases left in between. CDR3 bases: TGTGCCAGCAGCCTCCTTCTGGGTCCCCGAGATACGCAGTATTTT. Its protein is CASSLLLGPRDTQYF.

CDR3 loop: CASSSGTSPYSNQPQHF. The DNA for the CDR3 is TGTGCCAGCAGCTCCGGGACCTCTCCATATAGCAATCAGCCCCAGCATTTT. The chain is built from TRBV11-2 and TRBJ1-5, with D possibly matching TRBD1 (5 bases). This CDR3 is built from 17 residues. Per germline, CDR1 SGHAT and CDR2 FQNNGV. Trimming stripped 4 bases from V and 0 bases from J, with 16 bases between.

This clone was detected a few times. CDR3 nucleotides: TGTGCCAGCAGCCAAGCTCGATACGGGATCGGGAGGAGTTCACCCCTCCACTTT. Translating gives CASSQARYGIGRSSPLHF. The chain recombines TRBV16 with TRBJ1-6; D unclear. CDR3 size: 18 residues. Trimming shortened V by 2 bases and J by 9 bases, and 23 bases separated the two germline ends. Germline V gives CDR1 KGHSY, CDR2 FQNENV.

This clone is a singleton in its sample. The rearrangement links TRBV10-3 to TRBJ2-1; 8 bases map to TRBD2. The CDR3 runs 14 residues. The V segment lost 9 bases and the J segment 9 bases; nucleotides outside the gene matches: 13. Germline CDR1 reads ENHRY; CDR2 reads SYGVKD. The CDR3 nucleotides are TGTGCCATAAGAGCGGGAGCCCGGGATTTTGAGCAGTTCTTC. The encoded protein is CAIRAGARDFEQFF.

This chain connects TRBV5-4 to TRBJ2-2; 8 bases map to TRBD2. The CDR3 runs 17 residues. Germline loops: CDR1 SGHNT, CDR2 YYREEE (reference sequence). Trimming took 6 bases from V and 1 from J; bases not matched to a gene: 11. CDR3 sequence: CASTGGGAGKNTGELFF. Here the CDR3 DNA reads TGTGCCAGCACCGGGGGGGGAGCGGGGAAGAACACCGGGGAGCTGTTTTTT.

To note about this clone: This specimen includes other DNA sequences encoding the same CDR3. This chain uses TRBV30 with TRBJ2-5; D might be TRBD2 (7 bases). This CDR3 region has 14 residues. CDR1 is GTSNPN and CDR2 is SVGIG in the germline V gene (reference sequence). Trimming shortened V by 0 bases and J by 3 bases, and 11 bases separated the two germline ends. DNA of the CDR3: TGTGCCTGGAGTGTAGGGGGGGGAAAAGAGACCCAGTACTTC. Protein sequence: CAWSVGGGKETQYF.

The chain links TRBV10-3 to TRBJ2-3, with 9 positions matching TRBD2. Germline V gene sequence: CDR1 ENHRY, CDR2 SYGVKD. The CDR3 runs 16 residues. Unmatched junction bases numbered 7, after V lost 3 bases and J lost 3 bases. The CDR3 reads CAISDSSGEGTDTQYF. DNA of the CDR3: TGTGCCATCAGTGACTCTAGCGGGGAGGGAACAGATACGCAGTATTTT.

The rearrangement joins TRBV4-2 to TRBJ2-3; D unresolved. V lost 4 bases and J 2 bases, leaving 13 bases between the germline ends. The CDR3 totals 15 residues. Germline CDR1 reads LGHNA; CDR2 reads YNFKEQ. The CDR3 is CASSRLTGVTDTQYF. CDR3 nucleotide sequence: TGTGCCAGCAGCCGCCTGACCGGAGTCACAGATACGCAGTATTTT.

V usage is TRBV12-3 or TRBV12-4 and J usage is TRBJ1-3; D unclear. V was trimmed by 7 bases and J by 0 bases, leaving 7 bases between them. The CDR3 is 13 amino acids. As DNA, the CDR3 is TGTGCCAGCAATTCAGGCTCTGGAAACACCATATATTTT. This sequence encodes CASNSGSGNTIYF.

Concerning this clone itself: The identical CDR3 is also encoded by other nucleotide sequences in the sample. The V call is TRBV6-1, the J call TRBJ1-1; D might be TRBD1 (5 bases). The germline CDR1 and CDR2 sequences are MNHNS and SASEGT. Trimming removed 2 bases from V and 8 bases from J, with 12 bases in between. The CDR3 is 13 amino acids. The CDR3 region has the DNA TGTGCCAGCAGTGAATTAGGAGGGACCGAAGCTTTCTTT. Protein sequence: CASSELGGTEAFF.